The 9 T cell receptor beta chains given below trace back to one sample, sequenced in a study of blood T cell repertoires in COVID-19. Profiling relied on immunoSEQ multiplex PCR, and the TCRdb table lists in-frame clones only, not all of them. This table has under 200,000 clones, roughly 78% appearing once. The sample consisted of PBMCs or T cells enriched from blood (not recorded which). Receptors originate from a woman aged 70 to 79 in a cohort exposed to, infected with or recovered from COVID-19 (not recorded which).

This clone appeared a single time. This rearrangement joins TRBV28 to TRBJ1-1, with 7 positions matching TRBD1. The length of the CDR3 is 12 residues. Germline-derived CDR1 and CDR2 are MDHEN and SYDVKM. The ends lost 4 bases at V and 12 bases at J; junction bases unmatched: 8. In DNA, the CDR3 is TGTGCCAGCAGTTCGACAGGGAAAAAGACTTTCTTT. Translated, it gives CASSSTGKKTFF.

The chain links TRBV4-3 to TRBJ2-7; perhaps TRBD1 as D (5 bases). This CDR3 region has 14 residues. V lost 2 bases, J lost 1 base, and 9 bases lay in between. Germline-derived CDR1 and CDR2 are LGHNA and YSLEER. The CDR3 loop is CASSQRTLSYEQYF. The CDR3 DNA reads TGCGCCAGCAGCCAACGGACACTATCCTACGAGCAGTACTTC.

The gene calls are TRBV19 and TRBJ2-7, with 7 bases identical to TRBD2. Germline values: CDR1 LNHDA, CDR2 SQIVND (reference sequence). This CDR3 is built from 16 residues. Trimming removed 5 bases from V and 1 base from J; junction bases left unmatched: 11. For the CDR3, the DNA is TGTGCCAGTAGTGATTCTAGCGGAAGGGGATCCTACGAGCAGTACTTC. This encodes CASSDSSGRGSYEQYF.

This clone was detected only a few times. This chain links TRBV5-8 with TRBJ2-7; 7 bases map to TRBD1. CDR3 size: 12 residues. The J segment lost 6 bases and the V segment lost 4 bases, leaving 4 bases of the junction unmatched. CDR1 and CDR2 from the germline V gene are SGHTS and YDEGEE. This CDR3 reads CASSKYRGEQYF. The CDR3 DNA follows: TGTGCCAGCAGCAAGTACAGGGGCGAGCAGTACTTC. The complete variable domain, with remaining parts taken from reference TRBV5-8 and TRBJ2-7, reads EAGVTQSPTHLIKTRGQQATLRCSPISGHTSVYWYQQALGLGLQFLLWYDEGEERNRGNFPPRFSGRQFPNYSSELNVNALELEDSALYLCASSKYRGEQYFGPGTRLTVT.

This sequence joins TRBV24-1 and TRBJ2-1; the D gene is possibly TRBD2 (6 bases). CDR1 is KGHDR and CDR2 is SFDVKD in the germline V gene. This CDR3 has 15 amino acids. The V end was cut by 1 base, the J end by 2 bases, with 8 bases between. The CDR3 loop is CATSDFSGAYNEQFF. The CDR3 DNA reads as TGTGCCACCAGTGATTTTTCGGGGGCCTACAATGAGCAGTTCTTC.

This clone was found a few times. The genes are TRBV7-3 and TRBJ2-5; 10 positions agree with TRBD2. The CDR3 loop spans 14 amino acids. The germline V gene has CDR1 SGHTA and CDR2 FQGTGA. With 5 bases clipped from V and 9 bases from J, the junction kept 9 bases outside the gene matches. The CDR3, as DNA: TGTGCCAGCAGCCCTAGCGGGGGTAATATTCCCCAGTACTTC. Amino acids: CASSPSGGNIPQYF.

The chain links TRBV4-1 to TRBJ1-5; maybe TRBD1 (5 bases). The length of the CDR3 is 16 residues. V lost 3 bases, J lost 2 bases, and 14 bases lay in between. Germline V gives CDR1 MGHRA, CDR2 YSYEKL. DNA of the CDR3: TGCGCCAGCAGCCACCACAGTCCGGGGGGCAATCAGCCCCAGCATTTT. Protein: CASSHHSPGGNQPQHF.

This clone was observed a handful of times. The chain joins TRBV10-3 to TRBJ2-1, with 7 bases aligning to TRBD2. The germline V gene encodes CDR1 ENHRY and CDR2 SYGVKD. The trim removed 8 bases at V and 1 base at J, leaving 8 bases unmatched. CDR3 length: 15 amino acids. CDR3 bases: TGTGCCATCGGTGGGAGGGCCACGTCCTACAATGAGCAGTTCTTC. Protein: CAIGGRATSYNEQFF.

The J gene is TRBJ1-4, the V gene TRBV5-1, with D uncertain. Germline CDR1 and CDR2: SGHRS and YFSETQ. The CDR3 runs 16 residues. The V and J ends lost 0 bases and 0 bases respectively, with 9 bases between them. The CDR3 protein is CASSLGGYSTNEKLFF. The CDR3 DNA follows: TGCGCCAGCAGCTTGGGTGGTTACTCAACTAATGAAAAACTGTTTTTT.